The T cell receptor beta chain described here comes from a study of shared clonotypes between healthy human individuals. General study results and limits: Naive subsets typically showed greater estimated richness than memory subsets.

V was pared by 0 bases and J by 0 bases, with 9 bases between. The CDR3 extends over 15 amino acids. Germline CDR1 is LNHNV and CDR2 is YYDKDF (reference sequence). With regard to this clone: Its specificity is not known.

The deep-level immunoSEQ assay was used. TCRdb's table, derived via immunoSEQ multiplex PCR, lists solely in-frame clones and lacks some. The data show under 1,900,000 clones, approximately 98.5% seen once. Sequencing was done on a sample of naive CD4+ T cells sorted from blood. Described subset: CD45RA+ positively selected. The rearrangement joins TRBV15 to TRBJ2-7; TRBD1 is a possible D gene (5 bases). The origin of this receptor is a man younger than 40 in good health. CDR3 DNA: TGTGCCACCAGCAGAGAAGGGGCTTACTCCTACGAGCAGTACTTC. It yields the protein CATSREGAYSYEQYF.